This TCR beta chain was captured by sequencing in a study of blood T cell repertoires in COVID-19. On the study more broadly: COVID-19 samples, acute and convalescent, were from the United States, Italy and Spain.

Cohorts were determined from participant-reported clinical history. Contact with a PCR-confirmed or clinician-diagnosed COVID-19 case occurred within 2 weeks of entry. Profiling relied on immunoSEQ multiplex PCR, and the TCRdb table lists in-frame clones only, not all of them. Counted here are about 300,000 clones, 89% occurring once; the ten biggest clones make up roughly 2.8%. The CDR3 contains 15 residues. Per germline, CDR1 SEHNR and CDR2 FQNEAQ (reference sequence). The ends were cut back, 4 bases at V and 1 base at J, with 11 bases in the middle. The J gene is TRBJ1-3, the V gene TRBV7-9; no firm D call. The TCR originated in a woman between 50 and 59 years old who had been exposed to COVID-19. Specimen: PBMCs or T cells enriched from blood (not recorded which). CDR3 sequence: CASSSIQASGNTIYF. CDR3 DNA sequence: TGTGCCAGCAGCTCCATCCAGGCTTCTGGAAACACCATATATTTT.